In this sample, the clone carrying this T cell receptor beta chain is medium-sized (0.01 to 0.1%). Its target is not known. The data stem from a study of Tregs in tolerant kidney transplant recipients. Background on the study: Recipient cells were told from donor cells by antibody staining.

The study, taken as a whole, reports: The small number of patients limits these findings pending further validation.

Method: immunoSEQ multiplex PCR; TCRdb's copy keeps in-frame clones and lacks some. The repertoire holds 20,000 or so clones, with less than 70% as singletons. This sequence was found in a human donor in good health. The material sequenced was Tregs from blood cultured with allogeneic cells.

The CDR3 spells CASSRDYGDEQYF. In DNA form, the CDR3 reads TGTGCCAGCAGTCGGGACTATGGGGACGAGCAGTACTTC. This chain joins TRBV6-6 and TRBJ2-7, with TRBD2 identical over 7 bases. The CDR3 is 13 amino acids. The V segment lost 5 bases and the J segment 5 bases; nucleotides outside the gene matches: 6. Germline-derived CDR1 and CDR2 are MNHNY and SVGAGI (reference sequence).